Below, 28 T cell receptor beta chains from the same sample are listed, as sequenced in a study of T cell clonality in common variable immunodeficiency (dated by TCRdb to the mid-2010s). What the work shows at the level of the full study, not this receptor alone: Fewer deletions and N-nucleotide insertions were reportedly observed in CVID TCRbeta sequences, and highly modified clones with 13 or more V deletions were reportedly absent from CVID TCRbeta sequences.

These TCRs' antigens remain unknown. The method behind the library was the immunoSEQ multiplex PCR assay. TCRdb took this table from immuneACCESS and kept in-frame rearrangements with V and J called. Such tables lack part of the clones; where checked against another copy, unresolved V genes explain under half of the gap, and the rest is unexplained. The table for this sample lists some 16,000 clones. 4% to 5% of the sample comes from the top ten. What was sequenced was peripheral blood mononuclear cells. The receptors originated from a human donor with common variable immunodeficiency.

CDR3 DNA (partial): TGCAGCGTTGTAGGGGCCCGAGCGGGGGTTAACACAGATACG. Translated, it gives CSVVGARAGVNTDT. The CDR3 as a whole reads CSVVGARAGVNTDTQYF. The chain employs TRBV29-1 and TRBJ2-3; TRBD2 matches at 8 bases. The CDR3 end falls 3 residues outside the read, so it is completed with the germline J gene. V lost 4 bases, J lost 2 bases, and 14 bases stayed unmatched. The CDR3 length is 17 residues. Per germline, CDR1 SQVTM and CDR2 ANQGSEA.

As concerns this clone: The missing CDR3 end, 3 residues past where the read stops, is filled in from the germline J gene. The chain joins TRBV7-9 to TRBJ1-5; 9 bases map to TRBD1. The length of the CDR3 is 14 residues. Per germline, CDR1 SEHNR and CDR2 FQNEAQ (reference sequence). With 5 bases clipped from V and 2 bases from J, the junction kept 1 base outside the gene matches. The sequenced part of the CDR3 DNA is TGTGCCAGCAGCCGGACAGGGGGCAATCAGCCC. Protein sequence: CASSRTGGNQP. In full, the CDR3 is CASSRTGGNQPQHF.

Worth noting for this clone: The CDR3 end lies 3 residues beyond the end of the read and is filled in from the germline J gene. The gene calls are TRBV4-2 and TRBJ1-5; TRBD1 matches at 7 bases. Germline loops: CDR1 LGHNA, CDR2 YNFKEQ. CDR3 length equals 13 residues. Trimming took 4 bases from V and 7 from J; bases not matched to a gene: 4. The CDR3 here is CASSPQTGQPQHF. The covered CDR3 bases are TGTGCCAGCAGCCCACAGACAGGGCAGCCC.

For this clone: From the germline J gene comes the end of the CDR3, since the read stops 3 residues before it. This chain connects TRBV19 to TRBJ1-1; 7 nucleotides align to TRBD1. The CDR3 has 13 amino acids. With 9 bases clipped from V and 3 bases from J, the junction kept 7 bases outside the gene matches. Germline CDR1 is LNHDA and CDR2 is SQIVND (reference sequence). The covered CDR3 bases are TGTGCCAGCCGCCGGGACAGATACACTGAA. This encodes CASRRDRYTE. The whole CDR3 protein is CASRRDRYTEAFF. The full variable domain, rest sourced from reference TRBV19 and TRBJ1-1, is DGGITQSPKYLFRKEGQNVTLSCEQNLNHDAMYWYRQDPGQGLRLIYYSQIVNDFQKGDIAEGYSVSREKKESFPLTVTSAQKNPTAFYLCASRRDRYTEAFFGQGTRLTVV.

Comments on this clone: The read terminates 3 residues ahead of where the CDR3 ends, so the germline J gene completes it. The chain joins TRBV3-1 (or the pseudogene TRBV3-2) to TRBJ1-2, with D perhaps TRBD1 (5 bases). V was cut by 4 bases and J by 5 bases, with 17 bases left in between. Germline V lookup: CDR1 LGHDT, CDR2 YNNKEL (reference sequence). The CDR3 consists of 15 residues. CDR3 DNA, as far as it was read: TGTGCCAGCAGCCCGACAGCCTCCTCAAGTTATGGC. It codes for CASSPTASSSYG. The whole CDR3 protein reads CASSPTASSSYGYTF.

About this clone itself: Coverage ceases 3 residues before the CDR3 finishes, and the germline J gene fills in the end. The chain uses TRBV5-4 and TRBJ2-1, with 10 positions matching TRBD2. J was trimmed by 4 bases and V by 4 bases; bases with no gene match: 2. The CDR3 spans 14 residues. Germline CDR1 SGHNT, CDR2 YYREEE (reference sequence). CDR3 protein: CASSLLAGYNEQFF. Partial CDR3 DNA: TGTGCCAGCAGCCTACTAGCGGGGTACAATGAG.

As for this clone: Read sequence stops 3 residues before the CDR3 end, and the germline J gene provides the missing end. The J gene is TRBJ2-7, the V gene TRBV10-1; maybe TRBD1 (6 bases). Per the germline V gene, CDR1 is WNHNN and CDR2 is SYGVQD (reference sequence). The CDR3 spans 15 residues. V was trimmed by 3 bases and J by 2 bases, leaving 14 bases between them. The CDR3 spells CASSDTQGPPYEQYF. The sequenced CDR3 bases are TGCGCCAGCAGTGATACTCAGGGGCCGCCCTACGAG.

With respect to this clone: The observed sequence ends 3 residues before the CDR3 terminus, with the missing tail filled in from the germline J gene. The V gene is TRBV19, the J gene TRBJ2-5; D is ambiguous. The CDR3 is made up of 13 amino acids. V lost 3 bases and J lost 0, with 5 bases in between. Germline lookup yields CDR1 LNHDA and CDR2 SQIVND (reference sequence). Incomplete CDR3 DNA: TGTGCCAGTAGTATCATAGACCAAGAGACC. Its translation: CASSIIDQET. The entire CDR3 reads CASSIIDQETQYF.

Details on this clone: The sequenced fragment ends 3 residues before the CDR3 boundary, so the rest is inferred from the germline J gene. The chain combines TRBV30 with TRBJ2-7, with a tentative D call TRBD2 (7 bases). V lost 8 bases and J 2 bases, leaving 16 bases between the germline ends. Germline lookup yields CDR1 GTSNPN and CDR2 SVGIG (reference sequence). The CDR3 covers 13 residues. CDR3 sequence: CAGVKGGPYEQYF. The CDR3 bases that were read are TGTGCCGGGGTTAAGGGGGGGCCCTACGAG.

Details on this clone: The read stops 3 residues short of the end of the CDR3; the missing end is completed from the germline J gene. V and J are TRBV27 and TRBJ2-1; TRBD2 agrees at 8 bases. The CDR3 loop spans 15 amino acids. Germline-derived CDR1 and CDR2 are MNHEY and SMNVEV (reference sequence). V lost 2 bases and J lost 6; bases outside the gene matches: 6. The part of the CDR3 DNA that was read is TGTGCCAGCAGTTTAGGACTAGCTTTCAGCAATGAG. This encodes CASSLGLAFSNE. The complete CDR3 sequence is CASSLGLAFSNEQFF.

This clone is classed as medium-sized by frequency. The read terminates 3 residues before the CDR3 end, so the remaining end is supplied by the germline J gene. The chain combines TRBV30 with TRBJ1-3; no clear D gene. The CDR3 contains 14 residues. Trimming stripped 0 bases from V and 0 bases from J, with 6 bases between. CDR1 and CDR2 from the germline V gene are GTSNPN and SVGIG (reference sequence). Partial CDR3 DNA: TGTGCCTGGAGTGTTACCTACTCTGGAAACACC. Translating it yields CAWSVTYSGNT. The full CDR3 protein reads CAWSVTYSGNTIYF.

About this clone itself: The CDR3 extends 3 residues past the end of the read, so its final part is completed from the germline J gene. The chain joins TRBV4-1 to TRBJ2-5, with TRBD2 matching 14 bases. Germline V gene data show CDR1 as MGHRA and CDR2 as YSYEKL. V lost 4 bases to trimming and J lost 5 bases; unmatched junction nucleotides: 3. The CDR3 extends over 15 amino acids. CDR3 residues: CASSPTSGGAETQYF. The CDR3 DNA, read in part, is TGCGCCAGCAGCCCGACTAGCGGGGGGGCTGAGACC.

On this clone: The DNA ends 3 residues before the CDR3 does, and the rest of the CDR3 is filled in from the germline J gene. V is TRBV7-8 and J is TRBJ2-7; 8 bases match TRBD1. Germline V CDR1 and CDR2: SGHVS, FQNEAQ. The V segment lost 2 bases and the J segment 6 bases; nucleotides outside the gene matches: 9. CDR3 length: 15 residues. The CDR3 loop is CASSLRARDRREQYF. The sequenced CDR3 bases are TGTGCCAGCAGCTTACGGGCTCGGGACAGGCGCGAG.

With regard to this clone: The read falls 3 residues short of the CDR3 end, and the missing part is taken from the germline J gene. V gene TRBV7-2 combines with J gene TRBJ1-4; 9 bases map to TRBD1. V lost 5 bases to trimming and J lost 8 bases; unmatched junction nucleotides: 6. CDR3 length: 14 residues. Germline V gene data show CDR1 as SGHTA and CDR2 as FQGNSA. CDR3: CASSRQGTGEKLFF. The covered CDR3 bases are TGTGCCAGCAGCCGACAGGGGACAGGGGAAAAA. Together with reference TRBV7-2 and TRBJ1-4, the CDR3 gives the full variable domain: GAGVSQSPSNKVTEKGKDVELRCDPISGHTALYWYRQSLGQGLEFLIYFQGNSAPDKSGLPSDRFSAERTGGSVSTLTIQRTQQEDSAVYLCASSRQGTGEKLFFGSGTQLSVL.

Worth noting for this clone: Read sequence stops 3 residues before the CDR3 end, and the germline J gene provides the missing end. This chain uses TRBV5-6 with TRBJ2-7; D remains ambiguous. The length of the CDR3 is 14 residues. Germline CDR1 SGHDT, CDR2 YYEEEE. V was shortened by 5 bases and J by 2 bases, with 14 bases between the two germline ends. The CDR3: CASSQFMGPYEQYF. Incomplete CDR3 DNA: TGTGCCAGCAGTCAGTTCATGGGCCCCTACGAG.

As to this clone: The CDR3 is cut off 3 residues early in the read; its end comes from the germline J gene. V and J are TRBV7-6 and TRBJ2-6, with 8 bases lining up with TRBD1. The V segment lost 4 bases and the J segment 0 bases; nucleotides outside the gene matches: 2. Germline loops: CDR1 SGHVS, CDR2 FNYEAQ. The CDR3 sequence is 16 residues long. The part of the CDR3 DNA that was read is TGTGCCAGCAGCTGGACAGGGAGCTCTGGGGCCAACGTC. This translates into CASSWTGSSGANV. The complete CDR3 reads CASSWTGSSGANVLTF.

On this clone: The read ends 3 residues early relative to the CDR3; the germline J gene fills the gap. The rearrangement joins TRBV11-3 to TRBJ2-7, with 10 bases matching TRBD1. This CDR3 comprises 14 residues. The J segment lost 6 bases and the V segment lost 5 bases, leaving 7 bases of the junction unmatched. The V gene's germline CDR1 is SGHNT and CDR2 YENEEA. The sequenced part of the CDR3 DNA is TGTGCCAGCAGCCCGGGACAGGGGTCTAGCGAG. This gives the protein CASSPGQGSSE. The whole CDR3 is CASSPGQGSSEQYF.

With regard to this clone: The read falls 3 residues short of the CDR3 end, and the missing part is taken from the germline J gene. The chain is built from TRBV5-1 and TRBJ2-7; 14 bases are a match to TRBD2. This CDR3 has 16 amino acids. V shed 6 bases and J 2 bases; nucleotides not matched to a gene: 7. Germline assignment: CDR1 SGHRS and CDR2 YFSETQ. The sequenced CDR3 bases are TGCGCCAGCACGGGACTAGCGGGAGTAATACCCTACGAG. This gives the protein CASTGLAGVIPYE. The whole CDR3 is CASTGLAGVIPYEQYF.

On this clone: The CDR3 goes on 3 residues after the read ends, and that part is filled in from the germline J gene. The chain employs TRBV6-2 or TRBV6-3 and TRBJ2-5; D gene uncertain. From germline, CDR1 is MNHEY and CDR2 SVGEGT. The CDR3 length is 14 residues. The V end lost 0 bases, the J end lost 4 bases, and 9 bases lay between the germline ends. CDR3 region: CASSYSNSGETQYF. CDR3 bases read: TGTGCCAGCAGTTACTCGAACTCCGGAGAGACC.

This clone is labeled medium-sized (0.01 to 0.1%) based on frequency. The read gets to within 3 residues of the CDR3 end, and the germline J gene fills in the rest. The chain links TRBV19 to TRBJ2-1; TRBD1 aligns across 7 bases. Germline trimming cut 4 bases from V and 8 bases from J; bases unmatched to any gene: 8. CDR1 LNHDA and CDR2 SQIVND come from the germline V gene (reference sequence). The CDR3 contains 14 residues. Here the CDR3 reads CASSRDRAIDEQFF. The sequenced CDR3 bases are TGTGCCAGTAGTAGAGACAGGGCTATTGATGAG.

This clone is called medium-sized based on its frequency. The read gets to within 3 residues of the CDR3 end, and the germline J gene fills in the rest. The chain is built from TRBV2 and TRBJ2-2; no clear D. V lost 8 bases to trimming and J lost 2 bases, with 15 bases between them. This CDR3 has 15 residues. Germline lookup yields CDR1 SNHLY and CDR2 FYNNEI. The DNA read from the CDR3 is TGTGCCAGCGTTTCCGGCAGGATTAACACCGGGGAG. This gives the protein CASVSGRINTGE. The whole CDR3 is CASVSGRINTGELFF.

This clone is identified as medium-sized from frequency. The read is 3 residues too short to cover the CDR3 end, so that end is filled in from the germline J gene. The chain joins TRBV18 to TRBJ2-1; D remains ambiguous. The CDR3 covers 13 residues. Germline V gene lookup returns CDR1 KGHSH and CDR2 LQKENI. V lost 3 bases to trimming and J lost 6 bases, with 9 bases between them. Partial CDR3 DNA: TGTGCCAGCTCACCCGACAAAGGCAATGAG. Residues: CASSPDKGNE. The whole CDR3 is CASSPDKGNEQFF.

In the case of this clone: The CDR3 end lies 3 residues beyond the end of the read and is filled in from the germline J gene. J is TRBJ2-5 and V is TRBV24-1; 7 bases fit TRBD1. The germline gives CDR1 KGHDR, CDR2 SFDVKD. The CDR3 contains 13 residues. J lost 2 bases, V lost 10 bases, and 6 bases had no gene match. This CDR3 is CATRDRGQETQYF. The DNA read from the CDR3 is TGTGCCACTCGGGACAGAGGGCAAGAGACC.

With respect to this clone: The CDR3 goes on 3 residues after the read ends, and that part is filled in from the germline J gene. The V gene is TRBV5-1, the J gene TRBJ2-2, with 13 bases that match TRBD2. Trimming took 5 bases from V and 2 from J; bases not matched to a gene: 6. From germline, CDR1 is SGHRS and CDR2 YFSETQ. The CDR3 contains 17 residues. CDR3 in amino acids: CASSAGTSGTNTGELFF. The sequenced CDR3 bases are TGCGCCAGCAGTGCCGGGACTAGCGGGACCAACACCGGGGAG.

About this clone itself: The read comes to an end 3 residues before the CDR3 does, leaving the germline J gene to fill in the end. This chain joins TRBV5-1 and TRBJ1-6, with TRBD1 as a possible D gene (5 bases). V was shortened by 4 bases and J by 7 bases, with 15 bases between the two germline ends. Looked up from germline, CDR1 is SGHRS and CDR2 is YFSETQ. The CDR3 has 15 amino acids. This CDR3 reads CASSPGQGDNSPLHF. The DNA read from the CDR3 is TGCGCCAGCAGCCCCGGCCAGGGAGACAATTCACCC.

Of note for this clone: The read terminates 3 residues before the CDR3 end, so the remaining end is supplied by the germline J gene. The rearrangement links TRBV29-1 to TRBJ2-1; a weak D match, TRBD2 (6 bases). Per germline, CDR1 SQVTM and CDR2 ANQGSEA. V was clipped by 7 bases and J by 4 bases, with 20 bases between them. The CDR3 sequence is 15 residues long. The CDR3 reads CSAERGGSPYNEQFF. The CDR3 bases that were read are TGCAGCGCCGAAAGGGGAGGAAGTCCATACAATGAG.

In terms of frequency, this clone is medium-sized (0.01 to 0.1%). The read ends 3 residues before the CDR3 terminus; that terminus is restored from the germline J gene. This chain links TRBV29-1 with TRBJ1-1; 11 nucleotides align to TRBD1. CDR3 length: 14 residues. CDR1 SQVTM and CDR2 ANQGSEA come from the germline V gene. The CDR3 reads CSVETLGQGEGAFF. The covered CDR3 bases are TGCAGCGTTGAAACCCTGGGACAGGGGGAAGGA.

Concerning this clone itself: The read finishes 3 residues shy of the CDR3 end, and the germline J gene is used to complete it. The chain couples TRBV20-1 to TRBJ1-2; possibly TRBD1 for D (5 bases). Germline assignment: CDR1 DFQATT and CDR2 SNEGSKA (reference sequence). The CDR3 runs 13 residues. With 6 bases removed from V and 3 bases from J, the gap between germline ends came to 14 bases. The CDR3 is CSAPVEGHYGYTF. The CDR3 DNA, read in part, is TGCAGTGCCCCCGTGGAGGGGCACTATGGC.